This T cell receptor beta chain was found in a study of blood T cell repertoires in COVID-19. The V end was cut by 4 bases, the J end by 9 bases, with 12 bases between. The CDR3 runs 11 residues. Germline CDR1 GTSNPN, CDR2 SVGIG (reference sequence). The assay was immunoSEQ multiplex PCR, and TCRdb's table has in-frame clones only and misses some. The sample has more than 95,000 clones, 70% to 80% seen once. The chain is built from TRBV30 and TRBJ2-5, with a weak D call TRBD1 (6 bases). Sample: peripheral blood. The TCR was taken from a human donor in a cohort sampled during active COVID-19. In DNA form, the CDR3 reads TGTGCCTGGACAGGGGATGAGGCCCAGTACTTC. Translating gives CAWTGDEAQYF.